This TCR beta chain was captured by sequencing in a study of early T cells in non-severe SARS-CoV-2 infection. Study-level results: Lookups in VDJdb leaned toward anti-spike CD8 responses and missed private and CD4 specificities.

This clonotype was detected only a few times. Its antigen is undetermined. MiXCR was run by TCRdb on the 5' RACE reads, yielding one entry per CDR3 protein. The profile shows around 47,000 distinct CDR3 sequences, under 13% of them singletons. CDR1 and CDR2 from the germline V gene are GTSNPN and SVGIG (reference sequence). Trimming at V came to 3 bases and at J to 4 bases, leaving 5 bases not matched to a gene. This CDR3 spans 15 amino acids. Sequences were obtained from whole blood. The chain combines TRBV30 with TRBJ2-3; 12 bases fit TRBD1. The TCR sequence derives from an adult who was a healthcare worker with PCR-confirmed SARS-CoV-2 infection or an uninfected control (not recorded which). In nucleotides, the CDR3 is TGTGCCTGGAGGCTCCGGGACAGGGGGCCAGATACGCAGTATTTT. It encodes CAWRLRDRGPDTQYF.